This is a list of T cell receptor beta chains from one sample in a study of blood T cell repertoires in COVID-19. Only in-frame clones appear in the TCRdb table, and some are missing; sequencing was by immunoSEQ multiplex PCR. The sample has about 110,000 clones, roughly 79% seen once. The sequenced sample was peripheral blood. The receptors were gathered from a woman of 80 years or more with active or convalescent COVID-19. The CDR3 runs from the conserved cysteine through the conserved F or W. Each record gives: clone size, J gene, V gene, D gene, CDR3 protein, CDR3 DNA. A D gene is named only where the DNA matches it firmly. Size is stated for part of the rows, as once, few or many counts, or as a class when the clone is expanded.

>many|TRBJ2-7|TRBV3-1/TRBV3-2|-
CASSPTGGSEQYF
TGTGCCAGCAGCCCCACAGGCGGTTCCGAGCAGTACTTC
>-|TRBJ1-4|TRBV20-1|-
CSASSRNNEKLFF
TGCAGTGCTAGTTCCAGGAACAATGAAAAACTGTTTTTT
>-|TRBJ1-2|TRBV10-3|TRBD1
CAIGGDRSNYGYTF
TGTGCCATCGGCGGGGACAGATCTAACTATGGCTACACCTTC
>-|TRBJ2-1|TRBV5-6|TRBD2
CASSHIAGLVRYEQFF
TGTGCCAGCAGCCACATCGCGGGACTAGTTCGCTATGAGCAGTTCTTC
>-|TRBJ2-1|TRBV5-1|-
CASSLEAGYNEQFF
TGCGCCAGCAGCTTGGAGGCGGGCTACAATGAGCAGTTCTTC
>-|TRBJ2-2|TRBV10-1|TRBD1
CASRQGQSTGELFF
TGCGCCAGCAGGCAGGGACAGAGCACCGGGGAGCTGTTTTTT
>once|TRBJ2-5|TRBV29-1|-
CSHRDNSETQYF
TGCAGCCACCGGGACAATTCGGAGACCCAGTACTTC
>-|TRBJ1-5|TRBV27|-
CASSPLRGGKGQPQHF
TGTGCCAGCAGTCCCCTCCGAGGGGGAAAGGGTCAGCCCCAGCATTTT
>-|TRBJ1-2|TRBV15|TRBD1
CATSRDVQGHGYTF
TGTGCCACCAGCAGAGATGTACAGGGGCATGGCTACACCTTC
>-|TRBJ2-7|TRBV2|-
CASIPDYSRFGEQYF
TGTGCCAGCATTCCAGACTACTCTAGGTTCGGCGAGCAGTACTTC
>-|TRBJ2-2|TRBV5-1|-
CASSFLGGNTGELFF
TGCGCCAGCAGCTTTTTGGGGGGGAACACCGGGGAGCTGTTTTTT
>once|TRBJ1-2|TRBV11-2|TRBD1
CASSLEGQTNYGYTF
TGTGCCAGCAGCTTAGAGGGACAGACTAACTATGGCTACACCTTC
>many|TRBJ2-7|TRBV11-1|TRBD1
CASSLTDRAHEQYF
TGTGCCAGCAGCTTAACCGACAGGGCCCACGAGCAGTACTTC
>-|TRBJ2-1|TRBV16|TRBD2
CASSPLSPGGGEQFF
TGTGCCAGCAGCCCCCTGAGTCCGGGAGGGGGTGAGCAGTTCTTC
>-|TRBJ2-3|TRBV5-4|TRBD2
CASSPTSGEGTDTQYF
TGTGCCAGCAGCCCGACTAGCGGTGAAGGCACAGATACGCAGTATTTT
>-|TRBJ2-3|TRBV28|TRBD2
CASRGTSGRVGTDTQYF
TGTGCCAGCAGAGGGACTAGCGGGAGGGTCGGCACAGATACGCAGTATTTT
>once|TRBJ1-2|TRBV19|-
CASSISGNYGYTF
TGTGCCAGTAGTATCTCCGGGAACTATGGCTACACCTTC
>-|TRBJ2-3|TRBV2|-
CASRHPGLLDGADTQYF
TGTGCCAGCAGACATCCGGGACTCTTGGATGGGGCAGATACGCAGTATTTT
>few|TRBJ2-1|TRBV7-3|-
CASSRNSGNEQFF
TGTGCCAGCAGCCGTAACAGTGGGAATGAGCAGTTCTTC
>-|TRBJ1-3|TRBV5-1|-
CASSLVGGATGNTIYF
TGCGCCAGCAGCTTGGTTGGGGGGGCAACTGGAAACACCATATATTTT
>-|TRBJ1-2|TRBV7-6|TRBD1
CASSLRAGGDSYGYTF
TGTGCCAGCAGCTTAAGGGCAGGGGGAGACAGCTATGGCTACACCTTC
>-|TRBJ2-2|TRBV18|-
CASSPPEMASTGELFF
TGTGCCAGCTCACCGCCGGAGATGGCAAGTACCGGGGAGCTGTTTTTT
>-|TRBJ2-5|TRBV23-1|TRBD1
CASSQFWTGQIGETQYF
TGCGCCAGCAGTCAATTTTGGACAGGGCAAATCGGGGAGACCCAGTACTTC
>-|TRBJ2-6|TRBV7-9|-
CASSLGHAGANVLTF
TGTGCCAGCAGCCTCGGACACGCTGGGGCCAACGTCCTGACTTTC
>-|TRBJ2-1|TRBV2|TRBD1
CASSSQGAGGEQFF
TGTGCCAGCAGTTCCCAGGGGGCGGGCGGAGAGCAGTTCTTC
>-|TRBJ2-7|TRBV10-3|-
CAISDGQAYEQYF
TGTGCCATCAGTGACGGACAAGCCTACGAGCAGTACTTC
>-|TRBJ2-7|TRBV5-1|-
CASSPRGSEQYF
TGCGCCAGCAGTCCTCGGGGGTCAGAGCAGTACTTC
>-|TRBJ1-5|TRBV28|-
CASQMGGVGNQPQHF
TGTGCCAGCCAAATGGGGGGGGTGGGCAATCAGCCCCAGCATTTT
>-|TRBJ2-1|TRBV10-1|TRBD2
CASSASSGRGEQFF
TGCGCCAGCAGTGCTTCTAGCGGGAGGGGTGAGCAGTTCTTC
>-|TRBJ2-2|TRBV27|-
CASSFLSDTGELFF
TGTGCCAGCAGTTTCCTATCGGACACCGGGGAGCTGTTTTTT
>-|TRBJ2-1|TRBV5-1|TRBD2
CASSGAGTSGSRSYNEQFF
TGCGCCAGCAGCGGCGCCGGGACTAGCGGGAGCCGCTCCTACAATGAGCAGTTCTTC
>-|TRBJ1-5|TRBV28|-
CASSFFRQPQHF
TGTGCCAGCAGTTTCTTCCGTCAGCCCCAGCATTTT
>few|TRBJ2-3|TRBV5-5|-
CASSLHYTDTQYF
TGTGCCAGCAGCTTGCACTACACAGATACGCAGTATTTT